The entry below describes one T cell receptor beta chain. Antigen unknown. This sample is part of a study of vaccination effects on CD4 cells after COVID-19. For the study at large: Every participant took two doses of the BNT162b2 or mRNA-1273 vaccine.

Findings and caveats of the study: The vaccine-induced clones of healthy vaccinees included only 1 of 255 that cross-reacted with common cold coronaviruses. Clones from infection and from vaccination both contracted markedly late after vaccination.

ViraFEST used viral peptide pools to expand antigen-specific CD4+ T cells before sequencing. The culture ran for less than 12 days, and then CD4+ T cells were isolated. Neither prior SARS-CoV-2 infection nor positive nucleocapsid antibodies were present in the vaccine recipients. Cultures received IL-2 medium that replaced half the medium on days 3 and 7. The V end was cut by 3 bases, the J end by 5 bases, with 11 bases between. There are 14 residues in the CDR3. CDR1 is SGHAT, CDR2 FQNNGV, per germline. Measured with immunoSEQ multiplex PCR; TCRdb has only the in-frame clones, and not every one. The table shows approximately 70,000 clones, with 60% to 75% occurring only once.

Sequenced here: CD4+ T cells from PBMCs cultured with HCoV-NL63 spike peptides, sampled before COVID-19 vaccination. The chain combines TRBV11-2 with TRBJ1-5, with D perhaps TRBD1 (5 bases). The clonotype comes from a human donor who received a COVID-19 vaccine. In DNA form, the CDR3 reads TGTGCCAGCAGCTTCTCAGGGATGGATCAGCCCCAGCATTTT. Its protein is CASSFSGMDQPQHF.